The entry below describes one T cell receptor beta chain. The data derive from a study of T-cell reconstitution after alpha-beta-depleted transplantation in children. TCRbeta library preparation incorporated unique molecular identifiers. Via MiXCR, TCRdb re-called the PCR reads, giving one row per CDR3 protein. This sample has 490,000 or so distinct CDR3 sequences, with around 13% found just once. The clonotype comes from a human donor who donated a stem cell graft to a child with combined immunodeficiency. Sequencing used PBMCs from the stem cell graft donor, obtained from the stem cell graft.

The CDR3 here is CASSQDVGGGRETQYF. DNA of the CDR3: TGTGCCAGCAGCCAAGATGTGGGGGGCGGTAGGGAGACCCAGTACTTC. This chain connects TRBV3-1 to TRBJ2-5; either TRBD1 or TRBD2 may supply D (6 bases each). Germline-derived CDR1 and CDR2 are LGHDT and YNNKEL (reference sequence). Trimming left V 0 bases short and J 5 bases short, with 16 bases between. CDR3 length: 16 amino acids.